This T cell receptor beta chain was documented in a study of PD-1 blockade in classical Hodgkin lymphoma. General study results and limits: Whereas CD4+ TCR diversity had risen significantly by C4D1, CD8+ TCR diversity had not. Complete responders' diversity at baseline resembled that of newly diagnosed patients.

The germline V gene has CDR1 SGHAT and CDR2 FQNNGV. This CDR3 contains 13 residues. V shed 1 base and J shed 5 bases, with 5 bases lying between them. Profiling relied on immunoSEQ multiplex PCR, and the TCRdb table lists in-frame clones only, not all of them. The repertoire holds over 85,000 clones, roughly four fifths seen once, with 16% in the top ten. A note on this clone: Its antigen is unidentified.

Relapse was seen in all patients after autologous stem cell transplantation, and brentuximab vedotin exposure was variable. This chain connects TRBV11-2 to TRBJ2-2, with D unresolved. The sample in question was peripheral blood mononuclear cells (PBMCs), obtained before the second cycle of nivolumab. The sequence was obtained from a human donor with classical Hodgkin lymphoma. The CDR3 region has the DNA TGTGCCAGCAGCTTAGTGGAAACCGGGGAGCTGTTTTTT. It codes for CASSLVETGELFF.